This T cell receptor (beta chain) was captured in a study of cytomegalovirus exposure and HLA in healthy donors. As for this clone: Its antigen is undetermined.

In germline, CDR1 is MNHEY, CDR2 SMNVEV (reference sequence). The trim removed 4 bases at V and 5 bases at J, leaving 5 bases unmatched. The CDR3 is 13 residues long. Whole-study findings and limits: Cytomegalovirus-associated TCR beta chains were listed, numbering around 150.

The PCR employed 60 Vbeta primers together with 13 Jbeta primers. Assay: immunoSEQ multiplex PCR; the TCRdb copy retains only in-frame clones and omits some. The data show 200,000 to 250,000 clones, roughly 84% seen once. The sample consisted of PBMCs. The receptor was isolated from a boy aged 2 to 10 in good health and CMV-seronegative. The rearrangement uses TRBV27 and TRBJ2-7; TRBD2 agrees at 7 bases. DNA of the CDR3: TGTGCCAGCAGTTGGAGGGAGGGCGACGAGCAGTACTTC. Translated, it gives CASSWREGDEQYF.